The source of this T cell receptor (beta chain) is a study of blood T cell repertoires in COVID-19. Study at large: Sites in the United States, Italy and Spain provided acute and convalescent COVID-19 samples. Sources were T cells, B-cell-depleted T cells, or PBMCs; the material itself was cDNA or gDNA.

Enrolled during active infection, Seattle patients were then followed longitudinally. Original handling: It was from reference gene primer amplification that nucleated cell counts were estimated. The assay was immunoSEQ multiplex PCR, and TCRdb's table has in-frame clones only and misses some. V and J calls and clone size are as listed in that table; D and trimming were resolved from the DNA. The sample consists of around 160,000 clones, roughly 88% of them appearing once. The V and J ends lost 0 bases and 4 bases respectively, with 21 bases between them. The CDR3 loop spans 18 amino acids. Looked up from germline, CDR1 is SGDLS and CDR2 is YYNGEE.

This chain joins TRBV9 and TRBJ2-3; D might be TRBD1 (7 bases). Specimen: peripheral blood. The sequence was collected from a woman aged 55-69 years with COVID-19, enrolled during active disease. This chain's CDR3 is CASSVAGGRDREADTQYF. Written as DNA, the CDR3 is TGTGCCAGCAGCGTAGCTGGGGGCCGAGACAGGGAGGCAGATACGCAGTATTTT.